This TCR beta chain was sequenced in a study of cytomegalovirus exposure and HLA in healthy donors. Amplification used 60 Vbeta primers and 13 Jbeta primers. Repertoires were generated with immunoSEQ multiplex PCR, while TCRdb's copy carries only in-frame clones and drops some. The profile shows under 300,000 clones, roughly four fifths of them singletons. The CDR3 runs to 14 residues. The V gene's germline CDR1 is LNHDA and CDR2 SQIVND (reference sequence). V dropped 6 bases and J dropped 2 bases, with 13 bases sitting between them. Healthy donors of bone marrow made up the group. The V and J genes are TRBV19 and TRBJ2-5; perhaps TRBD2 as D (5 bases). Sequenced: PBMCs. This clonotype was sampled from a woman aged 55-69 years in good health and CMV-seropositive. CDR3 in DNA: TGTGCCAGTAGCTTCCCGGGAATACAAGAGACCCAGTACTTC. The encoded protein is CASSFPGIQETQYF.